The 32 T cell receptor beta chains presented below share a single source sample, sequenced in a study of cytomegalovirus exposure and HLA in healthy donors. It was with 60 Vbeta and 13 Jbeta primers that the PCR ran. Clones were sequenced by immunoSEQ multiplex PCR, and TCRdb holds only the in-frame ones, with some missing. The sample holds 100,000 to 150,000 clones, 84% seen once. Sequencing used PBMCs. All receptors come from a man aged 45-60 years in good health and CMV-seronegative.

This clone was recorded once. J is TRBJ1-5 and V is TRBV19; no reliable D call. Germline CDR1 is LNHDA and CDR2 is SQIVND (reference sequence). V was trimmed by 5 bases and J by 5 bases, leaving 22 bases between them. The CDR3 sequence is 17 residues long. The CDR3 loop reads CASSSPRPLREDQPQHF. The CDR3 DNA reads TGTGCCAGTAGTTCACCCCGCCCCCTCCGGGAAGATCAGCCCCAGCATTTT.

This chain connects TRBV5-1 to TRBJ2-3, with 12 bases fitting TRBD2. The ends lost 4 bases at V and 8 bases at J; junction bases unmatched: 8. The CDR3 is 15 amino acids. Germline loops: CDR1 SGHRS, CDR2 YFSETQ. The CDR3 nucleotides are TGCGCCAGCAGCCGGCTAGCGGGGGGGGATCCTACGCAGTATTTT. It encodes CASSRLAGGDPTQYF. Together with reference TRBV5-1 and TRBJ2-3, the CDR3 gives the full variable domain: KAGVTQTPRYLIKTRGQQVTLSCSPISGHRSVSWYQQTPGQGLQFLFEYFSETQRNKGNFPGRFSGRQFSNSRSEMNVSTLELGDSALYLCASSRLAGGDPTQYFGPGTRLTVL.

Comments on this clone: Other DNA sequences from this sample encode an identical CDR3 as well. V and J are TRBV5-1 and TRBJ2-7, with 10 bases aligning to TRBD2. Trimming at V came to 2 bases and at J to 4 bases, leaving 3 bases not matched to a gene. This CDR3 has 14 amino acids. Germline V gives CDR1 SGHRS, CDR2 YFSETQ. CDR3 protein: CASSLSSGGYEQYF. As DNA, the CDR3 is TGCGCCAGCAGCTTATCTAGCGGGGGTTACGAGCAGTACTTC.

V gene TRBV5-1 combines with J gene TRBJ1-5; TRBD1 agrees at 7 bases. V shed 2 bases, J shed 4 bases, and the junction held 6 bases outside the gene matches. Germline V lookup: CDR1 SGHRS, CDR2 YFSETQ. CDR3 length equals 15 residues. CDR3 nucleotide sequence: TGCGCCAGCAGCTTAGGGGACAGCGCAAATCAGCCCCAGCATTTT. Its protein is CASSLGDSANQPQHF.

As to this clone: Other nucleotide sequences in the sample specify the same CDR3. The chain joins TRBV4-1 to TRBJ1-3; no reliable D call. Germline CDR1 and CDR2: MGHRA and YSYEKL. This CDR3 is built from 15 residues. Trimming took off 1 base at V and 1 base at J, with 8 bases between the two ends. CDR3 sequence (DNA): TGCGCCAGCAGCCAAGGCCTATTTTCTGGAAACACCATATATTTT. It codes for CASSQGLFSGNTIYF.

This chain links TRBV5-1 with TRBJ2-7, with 9 bases that match TRBD1. After removal of 0 bases from V and 11 bases from J, the junction contained 9 bases not matched to a gene. CDR3 length equals 14 residues. Germline loops: CDR1 SGHRS, CDR2 YFSETQ. For the CDR3, the DNA is TGCGCCAGCAGCTTGGAGGGGACAGGGCGGGAAAAGTACTTC. Its translation is CASSLEGTGREKYF. Together with reference TRBV5-1 and TRBJ2-7, the CDR3 gives the full variable domain: KAGVTQTPRYLIKTRGQQVTLSCSPISGHRSVSWYQQTPGQGLQFLFEYFSETQRNKGNFPGRFSGRQFSNSRSEMNVSTLELGDSALYLCASSLEGTGREKYFGPGTRLTVT.

V gene TRBV5-4 combines with J gene TRBJ1-1; D is uncertain. Germline V gene data show CDR1 as SGHNT and CDR2 as YYREEE (reference sequence). The V end lost 2 bases, the J end lost 1 base, and 6 bases lay between the germline ends. The CDR3 spans 13 residues. In DNA, the CDR3 is TGTGCCAGCAGCTTCGGGAGGAACACTGAAGCTTTCTTT. This encodes CASSFGRNTEAFF. Full variable domain (outside the CDR3, taken from reference TRBV5-4 and TRBJ1-1): ETGVTQSPTHLIKTRGQQVTLRCSSQSGHNTVSWYQQALGQGPQFIFQYYREEENGRGNFPPRFSGLQFPNYSSELNVNALELDDSALYLCASSFGRNTEAFFGQGTRLTVV.

V gene TRBV27 combines with J gene TRBJ2-7; TRBD1 might be the D (6 bases). This CDR3 is built from 15 residues. V lost 3 bases and J lost 4, with 16 bases in between. Germline V gives CDR1 MNHEY, CDR2 SMNVEV (reference sequence). The CDR3 DNA is TGTGCCAGCAGTTTGCTACAGGGTGAGAGGTACGAGCAGTACTTC. It codes for CASSLLQGERYEQYF.

The chain joins TRBV6-5 to TRBJ1-5; TRBD1 might be the D (6 bases). CDR3 size: 13 residues. Germline V gene lookup returns CDR1 MNHEY and CDR2 SVGAGI. V lost 4 bases and J 10 bases, leaving 14 bases between the germline ends. In DNA, the CDR3 is TGTGCCAGCAGTTTAACAGGGTTAGGACCCCAGCATTTT. This translates into CASSLTGLGPQHF.

The rearrangement links TRBV15 to TRBJ1-2, with TRBD1 as a possible D gene (6 bases). This CDR3 is 14 amino acids long. The V gene lost 0 bases and the J gene lost 8 bases, with 13 bases spanning the gap. CDR1 LNHNV and CDR2 YYDKDF come from the germline V gene (reference sequence). CDR3 nucleotide sequence: TGTGCCACCAGCAGAGATTTGTCAGGGGTAGGCTACACCTTC. This gives the protein CATSRDLSGVGYTF. Using reference TRBV15 and TRBJ1-2 for the parts outside the CDR3, the full variable domain is DAMVIQNPRYQVTQFGKPVTLSCSQTLNHNVMYWYQQKSSQAPKLLFHYYDKDFNNEADTPDNFQSRRPNTSFCFLDIRSPGLGDTAMYLCATSRDLSGVGYTFGSGTRLTVV.

V and J are TRBV7-6 and TRBJ2-1; D is ambiguous. This CDR3 spans 14 amino acids. Germline CDR1 reads SGHVS; CDR2 reads FNYEAQ. Trimming took off 2 bases at V and 5 bases at J, with 10 bases between the two ends. The CDR3 region is CASSLLNTDNEQFF. The CDR3 coding sequence is TGTGCCAGCAGCTTACTCAATACTGACAATGAGCAGTTCTTC.

The rearrangement links TRBV6-5 to TRBJ2-7; 7 bases line up with TRBD2. The V gene end was trimmed by 6 bases and the J gene end by 0 bases; junction bases not matched to a gene: 2. This CDR3 region has 13 residues. Germline CDR1 and CDR2: MNHEY and SVGAGI. This CDR3 reads CASRWTSSYEQYF. The CDR3 DNA is TGTGCCAGCAGATGGACTAGCTCCTACGAGCAGTACTTC.

This chain connects TRBV4-1 to TRBJ2-5; 11 bases map to TRBD2. With V trimmed by 3 bases and J by 0 bases, 6 bases remained unmatched. The CDR3 totals 17 residues. The germline V gene has CDR1 MGHRA and CDR2 YSYEKL. The CDR3 region is CASSQASGGSYQETQYF. The DNA of the CDR3 is TGCGCCAGCAGCCAGGCTAGCGGGGGGTCCTACCAAGAGACCCAGTACTTC.

This clone was counted a single time. The chain links TRBV10-3 to TRBJ1-2; 8 positions match TRBD1. The germline V gene has CDR1 ENHRY and CDR2 SYGVKD. The CDR3 totals 15 residues. V shed 10 bases, J shed 8 bases, and the junction held 18 bases outside the gene matches. CDR3 in amino acids: CATRGQEIPQGGYTF. Here the CDR3 DNA reads TGTGCCACCCGGGGACAGGAAATCCCTCAGGGAGGCTACACCTTC.

The CDR3 here is CASSPSPTGEYGYTF. The CDR3 DNA reads as TGCGCCAGCAGCCCCTCCCCCACAGGAGAATATGGCTACACCTTC. The chain uses TRBV4-1 and TRBJ1-2, with D possibly being TRBD1 (5 bases). The CDR3 spans 15 residues. The V gene's germline CDR1 is MGHRA and CDR2 YSYEKL. Trimming left V 4 bases short and J 5 bases short, with 17 bases between.

The rearrangement joins TRBV10-3 to TRBJ1-6; TRBD1 agrees at 8 bases. Germline-derived CDR1 and CDR2 are ENHRY and SYGVKD. The CDR3 is 15 amino acids. V dropped 3 bases and J dropped 7; count of bases not matched to a gene: 5. DNA for the CDR3: TGTGCCATCAGTGATTACGGACAGGGCAATTCACCCCTCCACTTT. Its protein is CAISDYGQGNSPLHF.

V usage is TRBV4-2 and J usage is TRBJ2-5; TRBD2 aligns across 11 bases. Germline-derived CDR1 and CDR2 are LGHNA and YNFKEQ. The ends lost 0 bases at V and 7 bases at J; junction bases unmatched: 7. The CDR3 has 16 residues. CDR3 loop: CASSQELAGAGGTQYF. The CDR3 DNA reads as TGTGCCAGCAGCCAAGAACTAGCGGGGGCCGGGGGGACCCAGTACTTC.

The rearrangement uses TRBV19 and TRBJ2-5, with 10 bases lining up with TRBD1. The germline V gene has CDR1 LNHDA and CDR2 SQIVND (reference sequence). V shed 1 base and J 2 bases; nucleotides not matched to a gene: 4. The CDR3 covers 16 residues. The CDR3 DNA follows: TGTGCCAGTAGTATAGCCGGGACAGGGGAGCAAGAGACCCAGTACTTC. It codes for CASSIAGTGEQETQYF.

The chain recombines TRBV5-4 with TRBJ1-1; 7 bases align to TRBD1. V lost 4 bases and J lost 8; bases outside the gene matches: 8. This CDR3 has 13 amino acids. Germline V gives CDR1 SGHNT, CDR2 YYREEE (reference sequence). CDR3 sequence: CASSGDSWAEAFF. The CDR3 coding sequence is TGTGCCAGCAGCGGGGACAGTTGGGCGGAAGCTTTCTTT. Complete variable domain (other parts from reference TRBV5-4 and TRBJ1-1): ETGVTQSPTHLIKTRGQQVTLRCSSQSGHNTVSWYQQALGQGPQFIFQYYREEENGRGNFPPRFSGLQFPNYSSELNVNALELDDSALYLCASSGDSWAEAFFGQGTRLTVV.

This chain uses TRBV4-1 with TRBJ1-4; D is undetermined. V lost 4 bases, J lost 0 bases, and 9 bases lay in between. This CDR3 is built from 15 residues. Germline CDR1 is MGHRA and CDR2 is YSYEKL. DNA for the CDR3: TGCGCCAGCAGCCTCAGGCCTACAACTAATGAAAAACTGTTTTTT. This gives the protein CASSLRPTTNEKLFF.

CDR3 in amino acids: CASSVRLAGTHNEQFF. CDR3 DNA sequence: TGTGCCAGCAGCGTCCGACTAGCGGGGACCCACAATGAGCAGTTCTTC. The rearrangement uses TRBV9 and TRBJ2-1; 11 bases map to TRBD2. Germline V lookup: CDR1 SGDLS, CDR2 YYNGEE. CDR3 length equals 16 residues. The ends lost 2 bases at V and 5 bases at J; junction bases unmatched: 6.

This clone was seen a handful of times. The CDR3: CASSYDGRGWVGELFF. DNA of the CDR3: TGTGCCAGCAGTTACGACGGGCGGGGGTGGGTCGGGGAGCTGTTTTTT. This chain links TRBV6-5 with TRBJ2-2; 7 bases fit TRBD2. Germline assignment: CDR1 MNHEY and CDR2 SVGAGI. The CDR3 spans 16 residues. The trim removed 2 bases at V and 7 bases at J, leaving 10 bases unmatched.

This chain uses TRBV5-1 with TRBJ1-2; 11 bases match TRBD1. V was pared by 1 base and J by 2 bases, with 7 bases of the junction left unmatched. CDR3 length: 17 amino acids. CDR1 and CDR2 (germline): SGHRS, YFSETQ. CDR3 loop: CASSLYSGTGGNYGYTF. CDR3 nucleotides: TGCGCCAGCAGCTTGTATTCCGGGACAGGGGGGAACTATGGCTACACCTTC. The full variable domain, in which reference TRBV5-1 and TRBJ1-2 provide the parts outside the CDR3, is KAGVTQTPRYLIKTRGQQVTLSCSPISGHRSVSWYQQTPGQGLQFLFEYFSETQRNKGNFPGRFSGRQFSNSRSEMNVSTLELGDSALYLCASSLYSGTGGNYGYTFGSGTRLTVV.

V usage is TRBV4-2 and J usage is TRBJ2-5; maybe TRBD1 (6 bases). Near its end, the DNA agrees better with TRBJ2-7, so the J call may be wrong. The CDR3 runs 15 residues. Germline CDR1 reads LGHNA; CDR2 reads YNFKEQ. This CDR3 is CASSQEWRGGYEQYF. The CDR3 DNA reads as TGTGCCAGCAGCCAAGAATGGAGAGGGGGCTACGAGCAGTACTTC.

This sequence joins TRBV18 and TRBJ1-5, with D possibly TRBD1 on 5 matching bases. CDR1 and CDR2 (germline): KGHSH, LQKENI. The CDR3 consists of 15 residues. Trimming left V 3 bases short and J 4 bases short, with 13 bases between. CDR3 amino acids: CASSPGLKVNQPQHF. The DNA for the CDR3 is TGTGCCAGCTCACCGGGACTGAAAGTTAATCAGCCCCAGCATTTT.

The chain is built from TRBV18 and TRBJ2-7; 9 bases align to TRBD1. The CDR3 is 14 residues long. V shed 3 bases, J shed 3 bases, and the junction held 3 bases outside the gene matches. Germline V CDR1 and CDR2: KGHSH, LQKENI. CDR3 DNA: TGTGCCAGCTCACCGGGACAGGGACTCTACGAGCAGTACTTC. Translation gives CASSPGQGLYEQYF.

The chain has TRBV18 and TRBJ1-5, with no clear D. The CDR3 runs to 16 residues. The V and J ends lost 9 bases and 0 bases respectively, with 18 bases between them. Germline CDR1 is KGHSH and CDR2 is LQKENI. The CDR3 nucleotides read TGTGCCAGACGCCGGGTTTGTCGAAATAGCAATCAGCCCCAGCATTTT. Its translation: CARRRVCRNSNQPQHF.

The V call is TRBV5-8, the J call TRBJ1-5, with a tentative D call TRBD1 (5 bases). CDR1 SGHTS and CDR2 YDEGEE come from the germline V gene. The CDR3 has 17 residues. V lost 3 bases and J lost 3, with 19 bases in between. CDR3 loop: CASSSGLTVSNNQPQHF. CDR3 in DNA: TGTGCCAGCAGCTCGGGACTAACCGTTTCGAACAATCAGCCCCAGCATTTT.

Only one count was recorded for this clone. The chain is built from TRBV4-1 and TRBJ1-1, with D perhaps TRBD1 (5 bases). The CDR3 runs 12 residues. Deletions cut 0 bases from V and 8 bases from J, with 7 bases between. Germline V gene lookup returns CDR1 MGHRA and CDR2 YSYEKL. Here the CDR3 reads CASSQEGQEAFF. The CDR3 region has the DNA TGCGCCAGCAGCCAAGAGGGGCAGGAAGCTTTCTTT.

The chain has TRBV5-5 and TRBJ2-3; 7 bases map to TRBD1. The CDR3 contains 15 residues. V lost 0 bases to trimming and J lost 2 bases; unmatched junction nucleotides: 3. CDR1 and CDR2 (germline): SGHKS, YYEKEE (reference sequence). The CDR3 protein is CASSLDRGPTDTQYF. The CDR3, as DNA: TGTGCCAGCAGCTTGGACAGGGGTCCCACAGATACGCAGTATTTT.

The V call is TRBV5-1, the J call TRBJ2-7; 9 bases agree with TRBD2. Germline V lookup: CDR1 SGHRS, CDR2 YFSETQ. This CDR3 comprises 16 residues. The J segment lost 3 bases and the V segment lost 0 bases, leaving 7 bases of the junction unmatched. The CDR3 is CASSLDRRGGFYEQYF. The CDR3 DNA follows: TGCGCCAGCAGCTTGGATCGGCGGGGGGGTTTCTACGAGCAGTACTTC. Full variable domain (outside the CDR3, taken from reference TRBV5-1 and TRBJ2-7): KAGVTQTPRYLIKTRGQQVTLSCSPISGHRSVSWYQQTPGQGLQFLFEYFSETQRNKGNFPGRFSGRQFSNSRSEMNVSTLELGDSALYLCASSLDRRGGFYEQYFGPGTRLTVT.

This clone turned up a few times. The chain links TRBV6-6 to TRBJ2-5; no firm D call. The DNA end favors TRBJ2-7, so the J call may be wrong. From germline, CDR1 is MNHNY and CDR2 SVGAGI (reference sequence). The CDR3 runs to 12 residues. The CDR3 here is CASSYSLSEQYF. The CDR3 bases are TGTGCCAGCAGTTACAGTTTATCCGAGCAGTACTTC.